These 9 T cell receptor beta chains share one sample of origin, sequenced in a study of blood T cell repertoires in COVID-19 (dated by TCRdb to the early 2020s). Library creation used the immunoSEQ multiplex PCR assay. This is the immuneACCESS table as TCRdb keeps it, with only in-frame sequences that have V and J called. A part of the clones is gone; compared with another copy, unresolved V genes explain less than half, and the rest is unexplained. The sample contains approximately 150,000 clones, roughly 87% of them found a single time. The biggest ten clones account for around 4.6% of the sample. Input material: peripheral blood. These receptors were taken from a human donor in a cohort sampled during active COVID-19.

The chain has TRBV28 and TRBJ2-2; weak D call: TRBD1 (5 bases). The CDR3 length is 16 residues. V lost 2 bases and J 5 bases, leaving 15 bases between the germline ends. The V gene's germline CDR1 is MDHEN and CDR2 SYDVKM. This CDR3 is CASSLRRQRWTGELFF. The CDR3 bases are TGTGCCAGCAGTTTAAGGAGACAGCGATGGACCGGGGAGCTGTTTTTT.

The rearrangement uses TRBV4-3 and TRBJ2-7; 8 nucleotides align to TRBD1. V shed 1 base and J 2 bases; nucleotides not matched to a gene: 22. This CDR3 is built from 21 residues. CDR1 and CDR2 from the germline V gene are LGHNA and YSLEER. This chain's CDR3 is CASSQGPNQKTRTGSAYEQYF. CDR3 bases: TGCGCCAGCAGCCAAGGCCCCAACCAGAAAACCAGGACAGGGTCGGCCTACGAGCAGTACTTC.

V gene TRBV9 combines with J gene TRBJ1-6, with D possibly being TRBD1 (5 bases). The CDR3 consists of 17 residues. V gave up 0 bases and J gave up 11 bases, with 21 bases separating them. Germline lookup yields CDR1 SGDLS and CDR2 YYNGEE. The CDR3 protein is CASSVDLSGTSPTPLHF. The CDR3 DNA is TGTGCCAGCAGCGTAGATTTGAGCGGGACCAGCCCGACACCCCTCCACTTT.

The chain recombines TRBV19 with TRBJ2-2; 10 nucleotides agree with TRBD2. The ends lost 3 bases at V and 4 bases at J; junction bases unmatched: 8. Germline V gene lookup returns CDR1 LNHDA and CDR2 SQIVND (reference sequence). The CDR3 is 17 amino acids. CDR3 in amino acids: CASSILGTSAATGELFF. CDR3 nucleotides: TGTGCCAGTAGTATTCTCGGGACTAGCGCCGCCACCGGGGAGCTGTTTTTT.

The chain recombines TRBV7-6 with TRBJ1-1, with a tentative D call TRBD1 (6 bases). CDR1 and CDR2 from the germline V gene are SGHVS and FNYEAQ. V gave up 5 bases and J gave up 1 base, with 14 bases separating them. This CDR3 contains 15 residues. CDR3 sequence reads: CASSPLQGSNTEAFF. The CDR3 DNA reads as TGTGCCAGCAGCCCCTTACAGGGTTCGAACACTGAAGCTTTCTTT.

J is TRBJ2-7 and V is TRBV4-1, with TRBD1 as a possible D gene (5 bases). Deletions cut 1 base from V and 3 bases from J, with 10 bases between. Germline loops: CDR1 MGHRA, CDR2 YSYEKL. The length of the CDR3 is 14 residues. CDR3 in DNA: TGCGCCAGCAGCCAAGGAATGGGGCTCTACGAGCAGTACTTC. Residues: CASSQGMGLYEQYF.

The J gene is TRBJ1-5, the V gene TRBV5-5; TRBD1 might be the D (6 bases). Trimming cost V 0 bases and J 1 base, with 8 bases left between them. The V gene's germline CDR1 is SGHKS and CDR2 YYEKEE (reference sequence). The CDR3 has 15 amino acids. The CDR3 coding sequence is TGTGCCAGCAGCTTGGAGGGGGGGAGCAATCAGCCCCAGCATTTT. Residues: CASSLEGGSNQPQHF.

The V and J genes are TRBV28 and TRBJ1-6; no clear D gene. Trimming cost V 6 bases and J 12 bases, with 12 bases left between them. In germline, CDR1 is MDHEN, CDR2 SYDVKM. The CDR3 length is 12 residues. CDR3 bases: TGTGCCAGCAGACCATCCAGAATACCCCTCCACTTT. Residues: CASRPSRIPLHF.

The J gene is TRBJ2-1, the V gene TRBV7-8; 8 bases align to TRBD2. The CDR3 length is 16 residues. The germline V gene has CDR1 SGHVS and CDR2 FQNEAQ. V was pared by 5 bases and J by 3 bases, with 9 bases of the junction left unmatched. The CDR3 loop reads CASSGRTSRYYNEQFF. The DNA of the CDR3 is TGTGCCAGCAGCGGAAGGACTAGCAGGTACTACAATGAGCAGTTCTTC.